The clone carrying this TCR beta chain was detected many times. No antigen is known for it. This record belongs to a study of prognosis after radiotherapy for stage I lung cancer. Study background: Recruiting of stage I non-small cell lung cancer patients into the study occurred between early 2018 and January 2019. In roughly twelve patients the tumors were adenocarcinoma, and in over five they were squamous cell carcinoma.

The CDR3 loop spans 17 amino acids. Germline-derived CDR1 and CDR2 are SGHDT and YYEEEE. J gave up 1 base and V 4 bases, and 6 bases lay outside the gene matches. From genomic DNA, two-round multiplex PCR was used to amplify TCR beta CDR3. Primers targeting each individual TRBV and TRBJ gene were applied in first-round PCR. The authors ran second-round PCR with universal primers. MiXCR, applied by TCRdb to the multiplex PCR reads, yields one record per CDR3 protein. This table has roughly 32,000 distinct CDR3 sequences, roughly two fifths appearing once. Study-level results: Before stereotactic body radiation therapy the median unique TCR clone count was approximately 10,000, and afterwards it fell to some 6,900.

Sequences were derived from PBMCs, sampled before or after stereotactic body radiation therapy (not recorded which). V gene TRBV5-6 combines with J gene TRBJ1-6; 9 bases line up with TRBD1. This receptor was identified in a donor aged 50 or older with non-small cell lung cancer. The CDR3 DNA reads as TGTGCCAGCAGCCCAAGACAGGGGGAATCCTATAATTCACCCCTCCACTTT. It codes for CASSPRQGESYNSPLHF. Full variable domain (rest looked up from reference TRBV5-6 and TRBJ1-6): DAGVTQSPTHLIKTRGQQVTLRCSPKSGHDTVSWYQQALGQGPQFIFQYYEEEERQRGNFPDRFSGHQFPNYSSELNVNALLLGDSALYLCASSPRQGESYNSPLHFGNGTRLTVT.